A selection of T cell receptor beta chains follows, all from one sample in a study of regulatory T cells in long-lasting Graves disease. Via MiXCR, TCRdb re-called the multiplex PCR reads, giving one row per CDR3 protein. In the table there are 450,000 to 600,000 distinct CDR3 sequences, 15% to 20% of which are singletons. Another study also made use of these data, one on T cells in Graves' hyperthyroidism and ophthalmopathy.

This material consisted of peripheral blood mononuclear cells (PBMCs), taken at new diagnosis, from a patient treated with antithyroid drugs. These receptor sequences come from a man aged 40-50 years with Graves disease. Both conserved end residues are part of each CDR3. D genes are given only for firm matches. Clone size is given for some rows only: seen once, a few or many times, or a class if the clone is expanded.

d_call	cdr3_length	v_call	clone_size	j_call	cdr3_nt	cdr3_aa
.	15	TRBV5-1	many	TRBJ1-1	TGCGCCAGCAGCTTGGGACAAACTGGGGACACTGAAGCTTTCTTT	CASSLGQTGDTEAFF
.	12	TRBV2	many	TRBJ1-2	TGTGCAGCTTCGGACAGAAGAAATGGCTACACCTTC	CAASDRRNGYTF
TRBD2	18	TRBV3-1	few	TRBJ2-7	TGTGCCAGCAGCCAAGACGTGTATGCTAGCGGGGATTCCTACGAGCAGTACTTC	CASSQDVYASGDSYEQYF
.	16	TRBV27	many	TRBJ2-5	TGTGCCAGCAGTTTTTTCTCGGCGGGGCCCCCAGAGACCCAGTACTTC	CASSFFSAGPPETQYF
.	13	TRBV11-2	many	TRBJ2-1	TGTGCCAGCAGCCCGGGGCCTGCTAATGAGCAGTTCTTC	CASSPGPANEQFF
TRBD1	15	TRBV29-1	.	TRBJ2-3	TGCAGCGTTGAAGATTTGGACAGGAGCACAGATACGCAGTATTTT	CSVEDLDRSTDTQYF
.	17	TRBV5-1	many	TRBJ1-4	TGCGCCAGCAGCTTTACGGAAGCGACAGTAACTAATGAAAAACTGTTTTTT	CASSFTEATVTNEKLFF
.	17	TRBV6-1	many	TRBJ1-6	TGTGCCTGTGCCGGGGGGAGCCCAAGGGGATATAATTCACCCCTCCACTTT	CACAGGSPRGYNSPLHF
.	16	TRBV20-1	many	TRBJ1-1	TGCAGTGCTAGAAAGTCCGGACCCGGGCTAAGCACTGAAGCTTTCTTT	CSARKSGPGLSTEAFF
TRBD2	16	TRBV12-3/TRBV12-4	.	TRBJ2-3	TGTGCCAGCGGGAGCGGGAGGTCGGGGGTCACAGATACGCAGTATTTT	CASGSGRSGVTDTQYF
.	16	TRBV12-3/TRBV12-4	many	TRBJ2-5	TGTGCCAGCAGATCGAATGGCCTCCCCGGGGCAGAGACCCAGTACTTC	CASRSNGLPGAETQYF
TRBD1	14	TRBV28	many	TRBJ2-7	TGTGCCAGCAGCCAAAGGACAGGGGCCTACGAGCAGTACTTC	CASSQRTGAYEQYF
.	15	TRBV12-3/TRBV12-4	.	TRBJ1-5	TGTGCCAGCAGTGTAGCGGGGCCTAGCAATCAGCCCCAGCATTTT	CASSVAGPSNQPQHF
.	15	TRBV6-1	many	TRBJ2-3	.	CASSVFGAGTDTQYF
.	14	TRBV12-3/TRBV12-4	.	TRBJ1-5	TGTGCCAGCAGTTTGAGGGACGGGGATCAGCCCCAGCATTTT	CASSLRDGDQPQHF
TRBD1	15	TRBV6-1	many	TRBJ2-2	TGTGCCAGCAATAAACAGGGGGCGAACACCGGGGAGCTGTTTTTT	CASNKQGANTGELFF
.	18	TRBV6-1	many	TRBJ1-4	TGTGCCAGCAGTGAACCGATTGGACAGCGCCGAACTAATGAAAAACTGTTTTTT	CASSEPIGQRRTNEKLFF
TRBD2	16	TRBV20-1	many	TRBJ2-1	TGCAGTGCTACGTTCCCGGGACTAGCCTCCTACAATGAGCAGTTCTTC	CSATFPGLASYNEQFF
.	20	TRBV2	many	TRBJ2-1	TGTGCCAGCAGTGAGAGCCTAGACGGGCGTGGCAGCGGAGTCTACAATGAGCAGTTCTTC	CASSESLDGRGSGVYNEQFF
TRBD1	15	TRBV12-3/TRBV12-4	many	TRBJ1-2	TGTGCCAGCAGCCCCGGACAGGGGGCGAAAGGCGGCTACACCTTC	CASSPGQGAKGGYTF
.	13	TRBV6-1	.	TRBJ1-1	TGTGCCAGCATGCCGAGAACGGACACTGAAGCTTTCTTT	CASMPRTDTEAFF
.	15	TRBV18	many	TRBJ2-2	TGTGCCAGCTCACATCGGACAGAGAACACCGGGGAGCTGTTTTTT	CASSHRTENTGELFF
.	15	TRBV28	.	TRBJ2-1	TGTGCCAGCAGTATAAAGGTAAGCTCCTACAATGAGCAGTTCTTC	CASSIKVSSYNEQFF
TRBD2	15	TRBV24-1	.	TRBJ2-1	TGTGCCACCAGTGATCCGGGAGGGTCTTACAATGAGCAGTTCTTC	CATSDPGGSYNEQFF
.	13	TRBV24-1	few	TRBJ2-2	TGTGCCACCAGGGACGGAGGGGTCGGGGAGCTGTTTTTT	CATRDGGVGELFF
.	17	TRBV3-1	many	TRBJ1-1	TGTGCCAGCAGCCAAGGAGGGATCGGGGAATATTACGCTGAAGCTTTCTTT	CASSQGGIGEYYAEAFF
.	14	TRBV2	.	TRBJ2-2	TGTGCCAGCATGACAAGGCTTCAGCCCGGGGAGCTGTTTTTT	CASMTRLQPGELFF
.	15	TRBV4-1	.	TRBJ2-7	TGCGCCAGCAGCCAAGATGAGGGAATCGATTACGAGCAGTACTTC	CASSQDEGIDYEQYF
TRBD2	15	TRBV7-2	many	TRBJ2-1	TGTGCCAGCAGCTTATTGGCTAGCGGGAGCAATGAGCAGTTCTTC	CASSLLASGSNEQFF
.	13	TRBV2	many	TRBJ2-1	TGTGCCAGCAGTGAAGGGACCTACAATGAGCAGTTCTTC	CASSEGTYNEQFF
TRBD1	15	TRBV27	.	TRBJ2-1	TGTGCCAGCAGTGACACAGGGGGCTTATACAATGAGCAGTTCTTC	CASSDTGGLYNEQFF
.	12	TRBV9	many	TRBJ2-7	TGTGCCAGCAGCGGCGGGCTCCAAGAGCAGTACTTC	CASSGGLQEQYF
TRBD2	17	TRBV3-1	.	TRBJ2-3	TGTGCCAGCAGCCCTTGGACAGGAGCGGGAGGGCCCAATACGCAGTATTTT	CASSPWTGAGGPNTQYF
TRBD1	17	TRBV6-1	many	TRBJ2-5	TGTGCCAGCACCTACAGTCCGGGACAGCAGACAAAAGAGACCCAGTACTTC	CASTYSPGQQTKETQYF
.	18	TRBV19	.	TRBJ2-1	TGTGCCAGTAGTCCCCAACGGGACCGACCAAGCTCCTACAATGAGCAGTTCTTC	CASSPQRDRPSSYNEQFF
.	15	TRBV6-5	many	TRBJ2-6	TGTGCCAGCAGTTACGAGCCTAGGGGGGCCAACGTCCTGACTTTC	CASSYEPRGANVLTF
.	15	TRBV28	few	TRBJ2-4	TGTGCCAGCGGCCAACCGGGGTGGGACAAAAACATTCAGTACTTC	CASGQPGWDKNIQYF
.	13	TRBV7-3	few	TRBJ2-3	TGTGCCAGCAGCTGGCCGGGTGGGGATACGCAGTATTTT	CASSWPGGDTQYF
.	14	TRBV6-5	.	TRBJ2-3	TGTGCCAGCAGTTACTCGGGCAACGCAGATACGCAGTATTTT	CASSYSGNADTQYF
TRBD2	12	TRBV28	many	TRBJ2-7	TGTGCCAGCAGGGCGGGAGGATACGAGCAGTACTTC	CASRAGGYEQYF
.	15	TRBV19	.	TRBJ2-3	TGTGCCAGTAGTATTTTGGGGTCTGGCACAGATACGCAGTATTTT	CASSILGSGTDTQYF
TRBD2	17	TRBV30	many	TRBJ2-1	TGTGCCGGGGCGGGGGTAGCGGGCACCTCCTCCTACAATGAGCAGTTCTTC	CAGAGVAGTSSYNEQFF
.	21	TRBV27	few	TRBJ1-5	TGTGCCAGCAGTTTAAGGGCCGCGTTTCGAGGGGGGGGACTAACACATCAGCCCCAGCATTTT	CASSLRAAFRGGGLTHQPQHF
.	14	TRBV12-5	.	TRBJ1-6	TGTGCTAGTGGTTTGCACGCGGGGTTGTCACCCCTCCACTTT	CASGLHAGLSPLHF
.	16	TRBV29-1	.	TRBJ2-6	TGCAGCGTTGAAGATCCGTTGAGCTCTGGGGCCAACGTCCTGACTTTC	CSVEDPLSSGANVLTF
.	16	TRBV5-1	many	TRBJ1-2	TGCGCCAGCAGCTTCTTTTTTGGCCGCAGGGACTATGGCTACACCTTC	CASSFFFGRRDYGYTF
.	14	TRBV29-1	few	TRBJ2-1	TGCAGCGTTGTGGGACTGGGCTCCTACAATGAGCAGTTCTTC	CSVVGLGSYNEQFF
.	13	TRBV25-1	many	TRBJ2-7	TGTGCCAGCAGTCCCCCGGGTGGGAACGAGCAGTACTTC	CASSPPGGNEQYF
.	14	TRBV12-5	.	TRBJ2-7	TGTGCTAGTAGTATGACTAGAGCTGCCTACGAGCAGTACTTC	CASSMTRAAYEQYF
.	12	TRBV18	few	TRBJ2-1	TGTGCCAGCTCACGAGGGGAGGTTGAGCAGTTCTTC	CASSRGEVEQFF